Listed below are T cell receptor beta chains from one sample, sequenced in a study of T cells in tuberculosis. Method: immunoSEQ multiplex PCR; TCRdb's copy keeps in-frame clones and lacks some. The sample consists of around 43,000 clones, 95% of them appearing once. The sequenced sample was PBMCs. The receptors shown here come from a donor aged 5-35 years with latent tuberculosis or without tuberculosis infection. CDR3s include the opening cysteine and the closing phenylalanine or tryptophan. A D gene is named only where the DNA matches it firmly. Only some rows state a clone size, as once, few, many or a class for expanded clones.

cdr3_aa: CAISDWASGGPQETQYF; cdr3_nt: TGTGCCATCAGTGACTGGGCTAGCGGGGGACCTCAAGAGACCCAGTACTTC; j_call: TRBJ2-5; v_call: TRBV10-3; clone_size: -; d_call: TRBD2
cdr3_aa: CASSDHTGTGSMNTEAFF; cdr3_nt: TGTGCCAGCAGTGATCACACCGGGACAGGTAGCATGAACACTGAAGCTTTCTTT; j_call: TRBJ1-1; v_call: TRBV25-1; clone_size: medium-sized; d_call: TRBD1
cdr3_aa: CASSETEASLGEQYF; cdr3_nt: TGTGCCAGCAGTGAAACCGAGGCCTCTTTGGGCGAGCAGTACTTC; j_call: TRBJ2-7; v_call: TRBV2; clone_size: -; d_call: -
cdr3_aa: CASSNQGPGAFF; cdr3_nt: TGTGCCAGCAGTAATCAGGGGCCCGGGGCTTTCTTT; j_call: TRBJ1-1; v_call: TRBV2; clone_size: -; d_call: -
cdr3_aa: CASSVETQNQPQHF; cdr3_nt: TGTGCCAGCAGTGTGGAGACCCAGAATCAGCCCCAGCATTTT; j_call: TRBJ1-5; v_call: TRBV25-1; clone_size: -; d_call: -
cdr3_aa: CASSQRTGVNTIYF; cdr3_nt: TGTGCCAGCAGCCAACGGACAGGGGTAAACACCATATATTTT; j_call: TRBJ1-3; v_call: TRBV14; clone_size: -; d_call: TRBD1
cdr3_aa: CASSGQGYYGYTF; cdr3_nt: TGCGCCAGCAGCGGACAGGGCTATTATGGCTACACCTTC; j_call: TRBJ1-2; v_call: TRBV5-1; clone_size: once; d_call: TRBD1
cdr3_aa: CASSAITGGSYNEQFF; cdr3_nt: TGTGCCAGCAGTGCAATCACAGGGGGCTCCTACAATGAGCAGTTCTTC; j_call: TRBJ2-1; v_call: TRBV6-1; clone_size: -; d_call: TRBD1
cdr3_aa: CAASAATSGGGGELFF; cdr3_nt: TGTGCCGCCTCTGCCGCGACTAGCGGGGGCGGCGGGGAGCTGTTTTTT; j_call: TRBJ2-2; v_call: TRBV28; clone_size: -; d_call: TRBD2
cdr3_aa: CASSPDRGRNTEAFF; cdr3_nt: TGTGCCAGCAGCCCCGACAGGGGGCGAAACACTGAAGCTTTCTTT; j_call: TRBJ1-1; v_call: TRBV14; clone_size: -; d_call: TRBD1
cdr3_aa: CASSSRQGSTDTQYF; cdr3_nt: TGCGCCAGCAGCTCACGGCAGGGTAGCACAGATACGCAGTATTTT; j_call: TRBJ2-3; v_call: TRBV5-1; clone_size: -; d_call: -
cdr3_aa: CASSGLAHNQETQYF; cdr3_nt: TGTGCCAGCAGTGGACTAGCCCACAATCAAGAGACCCAGTACTTC; j_call: TRBJ2-5; v_call: TRBV2; clone_size: -; d_call: TRBD2
cdr3_aa: CASTPHTESPLHF; cdr3_nt: TGTGCCAGCACCCCACACACCGAATCACCCCTCCACTTT; j_call: TRBJ1-6; v_call: TRBV6-6; clone_size: -; d_call: -
cdr3_aa: CASSGDYSNQPQHF; cdr3_nt: TGTGCCAGCAGTGGGGACTATAGCAATCAGCCCCAGCATTTT; j_call: TRBJ1-5; v_call: TRBV2; clone_size: -; d_call: -
cdr3_aa: CASSPISVQGKSYEQYF; cdr3_nt: TGTGCCAGCAGTCCTATATCGGTACAGGGGAAGTCCTACGAGCAGTACTTC; j_call: TRBJ2-7; v_call: TRBV27; clone_size: once; d_call: TRBD1
cdr3_aa: CASSPTSGGAGGELFF; cdr3_nt: TGTGCCAGCAGCCCGACTAGCGGGGGGGCCGGCGGGGAGCTGTTTTTT; j_call: TRBJ2-2; v_call: TRBV7-9; clone_size: -; d_call: TRBD2
cdr3_aa: CAIRGGSQETQYF; cdr3_nt: TGTGCCATCAGAGGAGGTAGTCAAGAGACCCAGTACTTC; j_call: TRBJ2-5; v_call: TRBV10-3; clone_size: -; d_call: -
cdr3_aa: CASSLVPQGQETQYF; cdr3_nt: TGTGCCAGCAGCTTAGTCCCACAGGGTCAAGAGACCCAGTACTTC; j_call: TRBJ2-5; v_call: TRBV11-2; clone_size: -; d_call: -
cdr3_aa: CASSDKRGTAYSNQPQHF; cdr3_nt: TGTGCCAGCAGTGATAAAAGGGGGACAGCGTATAGCAATCAGCCCCAGCATTTT; j_call: TRBJ1-5; v_call: TRBV6-1; clone_size: -; d_call: TRBD1
cdr3_aa: CASVQPSSTDTQYF; cdr3_nt: TGTGCCAGCGTACAACCATCTAGCACAGATACGCAGTATTTT; j_call: TRBJ2-3; v_call: TRBV27; clone_size: -; d_call: -
cdr3_aa: CASSDPRGIDGYTF; cdr3_nt: TGTGCCAGCAGTGATCCTAGGGGGATCGACGGCTACACCTTC; j_call: TRBJ1-2; v_call: TRBV6-1; clone_size: -; d_call: -
cdr3_aa: CATLRGPSYNEQFF; cdr3_nt: TGTGCCACCCTCAGGGGTCCCTCCTACAATGAGCAGTTCTTC; j_call: TRBJ2-1; v_call: TRBV2; clone_size: -; d_call: -
cdr3_aa: CASSADRSSGNTIYF; cdr3_nt: TGTGCCAGTAGTGCCGACAGGAGCTCTGGAAACACCATATATTTT; j_call: TRBJ1-3; v_call: TRBV19; clone_size: -; d_call: -
cdr3_aa: CASNRRMNTEAFF; cdr3_nt: TGTGCCAGTAACAGGAGAATGAACACTGAAGCTTTCTTT; j_call: TRBJ1-1; v_call: TRBV14; clone_size: -; d_call: -
cdr3_aa: CASSSPGTGVNNEQFF; cdr3_nt: TGTGCCAGCAGCTCCCCCGGGACAGGGGTTAACAATGAGCAGTTCTTC; j_call: TRBJ2-1; v_call: TRBV13; clone_size: -; d_call: TRBD1
cdr3_aa: CASSLQGGMDTQYF; cdr3_nt: TGTGCCAGCAGCTTACAGGGAGGGATGGATACGCAGTATTTT; j_call: TRBJ2-3; v_call: TRBV27; clone_size: -; d_call: -
cdr3_aa: CASRNRGSPNTEAFF; cdr3_nt: TGTGCCAGCAGGAACAGGGGAAGTCCGAACACTGAAGCTTTCTTT; j_call: TRBJ1-1; v_call: TRBV6-1; clone_size: -; d_call: TRBD1
cdr3_aa: CASSMMDRVNYGYTF; cdr3_nt: TGTGCCAGTAGTATGATGGACAGGGTTAACTATGGCTACACCTTC; j_call: TRBJ1-2; v_call: TRBV19; clone_size: once; d_call: TRBD1
cdr3_aa: CASSFVDRDGYTF; cdr3_nt: TGTGCCAGCAGCTTTGTGGACAGGGATGGCTACACCTTC; j_call: TRBJ1-2; v_call: TRBV7-2; clone_size: -; d_call: TRBD1
cdr3_aa: CASSQVGAVGEKLFF; cdr3_nt: TGCGCCAGCAGCCAAGTTGGGGCGGTTGGTGAAAAACTGTTTTTT; j_call: TRBJ1-4; v_call: TRBV4-3; clone_size: -; d_call: -
cdr3_aa: CASNRGWSYNEQFF; cdr3_nt: TGTGCCTCGAACAGGGGTTGGTCCTACAATGAGCAGTTCTTC; j_call: TRBJ2-1; v_call: TRBV19; clone_size: -; d_call: TRBD1
cdr3_aa: CASSYVAGGPYEQFF; cdr3_nt: TGTGCCAGCAGTTACGTAGCGGGGGGGCCCTATGAGCAGTTCTTC; j_call: TRBJ2-1; v_call: TRBV6-5; clone_size: -; d_call: TRBD2
cdr3_aa: CSVQRWVGANVLTF; cdr3_nt: TGCAGCGTCCAGAGGTGGGTTGGGGCCAACGTCCTGACTTTC; j_call: TRBJ2-6; v_call: TRBV29-1; clone_size: -; d_call: -
cdr3_aa: CASCVGGAGTEAFF; cdr3_nt: TGTGCCAGCTGTGTCGGGGGGGCCGGAACTGAAGCTTTCTTT; j_call: TRBJ1-1; v_call: TRBV7-2; clone_size: -; d_call: -
cdr3_aa: CASSPLTGYNSPLHF; cdr3_nt: TGTGCCAGTAGTCCCTTGACAGGTTATAATTCACCCCTCCACTTT; j_call: TRBJ1-6; v_call: TRBV19; clone_size: -; d_call: -
cdr3_aa: CATLANYGYTF; cdr3_nt: TGTGCCACCTTAGCTAACTATGGCTACACCTTC; j_call: TRBJ1-2; v_call: TRBV27; clone_size: -; d_call: -
cdr3_aa: CASSEKRGGSQDTQYF; cdr3_nt: TGTGCCAGCAGTGAAAAGCGGGGGGGATCGCAGGATACGCAGTATTTT; j_call: TRBJ2-3; v_call: TRBV25-1; clone_size: few; d_call: TRBD2
cdr3_aa: CASREHTDSPLTYEQYF; cdr3_nt: TGTGCCAGCAGAGAACATACAGACAGTCCCTTAACCTACGAGCAGTACTTC; j_call: TRBJ2-7; v_call: TRBV2; clone_size: -; d_call: -
cdr3_aa: CASSAGTGMYEQYF; cdr3_nt: TGTGCCAGTTCCGCCGGGACAGGGATGTACGAGCAGTACTTC; j_call: TRBJ2-7; v_call: TRBV19; clone_size: -; d_call: TRBD1
cdr3_aa: CASRYRDSPAGYTF; cdr3_nt: TGTGCCAGCAGGTACAGGGATTCTCCAGCTGGCTACACCTTC; j_call: TRBJ1-2; v_call: TRBV6-1; clone_size: -; d_call: -